The 26 T cell receptor beta chains below all came from one sample that was sequenced in a study of T cells in Graves' hyperthyroidism and ophthalmopathy. Authors of the study amplified TCR beta CDR3 regions from RNA transcripts. An initial round of RT-PCR targeting the TCR CDR3 relied on the HTBI primer set. Each CDR3 protein is one row after TCRdb ran MiXCR on the multiplex PCR reads. The sample has approximately 350,000 distinct CDR3 sequences; approximately 16% are singletons. Sequencing was performed on blood. The receptors were sampled from a woman aged 55 to 70 with Graves' ophthalmopathy.

Remarks on this clonotype: The CDR3 does not end in the conserved phenylalanine or tryptophan, so this is likely a read error. The chain links TRBV28 to TRBJ2-7; the D call may be TRBD1 or TRBD2 (5 bases each). The V end was cut by 7 bases, the J end by 3 bases, with 22 bases between. Germline loops: CDR1 MDHEN, CDR2 SYDVKM. The CDR3 has 16 residues. CDR3 bases: TGTGCCAGCACTCAGATGGGGACCGGGACCCACTACGAGCAGTACCTC. Translated: CASTQMGTGTHYEQYL.

At least ten counts were recorded for this clonotype. This chain connects TRBV12-3 or TRBV12-4 to TRBJ2-2; weak D call: TRBD2 (6 bases). V lost 2 bases to trimming and J lost 7 bases, with 11 bases between them. This CDR3 contains 14 residues. The CDR3 here is CASSLRQGGGELFF. CDR3 nucleotides: TGTGCCAGCAGTTTACGGCAGGGAGGCGGGGAGCTGTTTTTT.

This clonotype has a count of ten or more. The chain combines TRBV3-1 with TRBJ1-2; 8 nucleotides agree with TRBD1. Trimming removed 4 bases from V and 2 bases from J; junction bases left unmatched: 9. Germline assignment: CDR1 LGHDT and CDR2 YNNKEL (reference sequence). The CDR3 is 16 residues long. The CDR3 sequence: CASSRNQGAGNYGYTF. The CDR3 DNA reads as TGTGCCAGCAGCCGAAACCAGGGGGCCGGGAACTATGGCTACACCTTC.

The chain couples TRBV29-1 to TRBJ2-5; D is undetermined. Between the trimmed V and J ends, which lost 1 base and 10 bases, there was a span of 13 bases. The CDR3 length is 12 residues. Germline-derived CDR1 and CDR2 are SQVTM and ANQGSEA. For the CDR3, the DNA is TGCAGCGTTGAAGTGGCGGATAACGGCCAGTACTTC. It specifies CSVEVADNGQYF.

This clonotype was observed at least ten times. The chain carries TRBV13 and TRBJ2-5, with 7 bases fitting TRBD2. The V gene end was trimmed by 5 bases and the J gene end by 5 bases; junction bases not matched to a gene: 8. The CDR3 consists of 14 residues. Germline CDR1 reads PRHDT; CDR2 reads FYEKMQ (reference sequence). The CDR3 sequence is CASSRQRDWETQYF. CDR3 nucleotide sequence: TGTGCCAGCAGCCGCCAGCGGGATTGGGAGACCCAGTACTTC.

The chain has TRBV11-2 and TRBJ1-1, with D possibly being TRBD1 (6 bases). The CDR3 covers 18 residues. V lost 3 bases and J lost 1, with 21 bases in between. Germline V gene sequence: CDR1 SGHAT, CDR2 FQNNGV. CDR3 in amino acids: CASSFGTSGRGGNTEAFF. The CDR3 nucleotides read TGTGCCAGCAGCTTTGGTACTAGCGGGAGGGGGGGGAACACTGAAGCTTTCTTT.

This clonotype has ten or more counts. The gene calls are TRBV30 and TRBJ1-2, with TRBD1 matching over 10 bases. V lost 0 bases, J lost 1 base, and 5 bases stayed unmatched. The CDR3 is 16 residues long. CDR1 is GTSNPN, CDR2 SVGIG, per germline (reference sequence). CDR3 in amino acids: CAWSVLGTGVNYGYTF. Here the CDR3 DNA reads TGTGCCTGGAGTGTACTGGGGACAGGGGTTAACTATGGCTACACCTTC.

As to this clonotype: This may arise from a read error, as a much more abundant clone is one base away. The chain joins TRBV20-1 to TRBJ2-3; 8 nucleotides agree with TRBD1. The germline gives CDR1 DFQATT, CDR2 SNEGSKA (reference sequence). The CDR3 has 13 residues. The chain's CDR3 is CSAIQGVSDMQYF. The CDR3 nucleotides read TGCAGTGCTATACAGGGGGTCTCAGATATGCAGTATTTT.

This clonotype came up many times. In DNA form, the CDR3 reads TGTGCCAGCAGCACGGGTGGGGGGACCTACGAGCAGTACTTC. It translates to CASSTGGGTYEQYF. V usage is TRBV3-1 and J usage is TRBJ2-7, with D maybe TRBD2 (6 bases). V lost 5 bases to trimming and J lost 2 bases, with 13 bases between them. This CDR3 comprises 14 residues. CDR1 and CDR2 from the germline V gene are LGHDT and YNNKEL (reference sequence).

This clonotype was seen at least ten times. The rearrangement joins TRBV7-9 to TRBJ1-1; D ambiguous. Trimming removed 0 bases at V and 4 bases at J, with 12 bases between. The CDR3 consists of 15 residues. The germline CDR1 and CDR2 sequences are SEHNR and FQNEAQ (reference sequence). CDR3 loop: CASSLAGVSFTEAFF. The CDR3 DNA is TGTGCCAGCAGCTTAGCGGGAGTCAGTTTCACTGAAGCTTTCTTT.

This clonotype showed up just a few times. This sequence joins TRBV28 and TRBJ2-1; 8 bases align to TRBD1. The CDR3 consists of 15 residues. CDR1 and CDR2 from the germline V gene are MDHEN and SYDVKM. V lost 3 bases to trimming and J lost 4 bases; unmatched junction nucleotides: 5. The DNA for the CDR3 is TGTGCCAGCAGTTTTGCGGGACAGGCATACAATGAGCAGTTCTTC. Its translation: CASSFAGQAYNEQFF.

This clonotype was observed at least ten times. This chain connects TRBV7-6 to TRBJ2-5; D is undetermined. Germline V gene data show CDR1 as SGHVS and CDR2 as FNYEAQ. CDR3 length: 13 amino acids. V lost 5 bases, J lost 0 bases, and 7 bases lay in between. Here the CDR3 DNA reads TGTGCCAGCAGCGTAGTGTACCAAGAGACCCAGTACTTC. This codes for CASSVVYQETQYF.

The V gene is TRBV6-1, the J gene TRBJ2-7, with D possibly TRBD1 on 6 matching bases. V lost 5 bases to trimming and J lost 3 bases, with 14 bases between them. The CDR3 runs 14 residues. Germline CDR1 is MNHNS and CDR2 is SASEGT. The CDR3 sequence: CASSRSGELYEQYF. CDR3 sequence (DNA): TGTGCCAGCAGTAGGTCAGGGGAGCTCTACGAGCAGTACTTC.

This chain links TRBV5-4 with TRBJ2-5; possible D gene TRBD2, 6 bases. V was trimmed by 4 bases and J by 5 bases, leaving 15 bases between them. The CDR3 length is 14 residues. Germline CDR1 reads SGHNT; CDR2 reads YYREEE (reference sequence). CDR3 loop: CASSREQGEETQYF. Here the CDR3 DNA reads TGTGCCAGCAGCCGGGAGCAGGGCGAGGAGACCCAGTACTTC.

This clonotype showed up many times. The chain couples TRBV12-3 or TRBV12-4 to TRBJ2-3; no clear D. Trimming shortened V by 8 bases and J by 4 bases, and 13 bases separated the two germline ends. The CDR3 covers 13 residues. CDR3 region: CASRAEWSDTQYF. CDR3 coding DNA: TGTGCCAGCCGAGCTGAGTGGTCAGATACGCAGTATTTT.

Comments on this clonotype: A much bigger clone sits one base away, suggesting this may be a read error. A read error is likely, as this CDR3 ends without the conserved phenylalanine or tryptophan. The chain employs TRBV27 and TRBJ2-1; 9 bases line up with TRBD2. This CDR3 comprises 16 residues. Per the germline V gene, CDR1 is MNHEY and CDR2 is SMNVEV (reference sequence). Trimming took 2 bases from V and 4 from J; bases not matched to a gene: 6. CDR3 amino acids: CASSLQGLAYYNEQFL. CDR3 DNA sequence: TGTGCCAGCAGTTTACAGGGACTAGCCTATTACAATGAGCAGTTCCTC.

In its sample, this clonotype was seen many times. The chain is built from TRBV11-1 and TRBJ1-1, with D tentatively TRBD1 (5 bases). This CDR3 is 15 amino acids long. Trimming left V 5 bases short and J 1 base short, with 14 bases between. Germline V lookup: CDR1 SGHAT, CDR2 FQDESV (reference sequence). The CDR3: CASSPGDSENTEAFF. The CDR3 nucleotides read TGTGCCAGCAGCCCCGGCGACAGCGAGAACACTGAAGCTTTCTTT.

This clonotype appeared many times. This rearrangement joins TRBV7-2 to TRBJ2-1; 8 bases are a match to TRBD2. With V trimmed by 1 base and J by 10 bases, 6 bases remained unmatched. CDR3 size: 14 residues. The germline CDR1 and CDR2 sequences are SGHTA and FQGNSA. CDR3 sequence: CASSLVGGAIEQFF. CDR3 bases: TGTGCCAGCAGCTTAGTCGGGGGGGCGATCGAGCAGTTCTTC.

This clonotype occurred many times. The chain recombines TRBV7-2 with TRBJ2-3, with D unresolved. CDR1 is SGHTA, CDR2 FQGNSA, per germline. This CDR3 is built from 13 residues. The V end was cut by 4 bases, the J end by 2 bases, with 7 bases between. The DNA of the CDR3 is TGTGCCAGCAGCTCCCAGCCCACAGATACGCAGTATTTT. Protein sequence: CASSSQPTDTQYF.

In this sample, this clonotype turned up many times. The chain recombines TRBV28 with TRBJ2-7; 8 nucleotides match TRBD2. The CDR3 sequence is 16 residues long. The junction had 9 bases not matched to a gene; V was cut back by 5 bases and J by 0 bases. CDR1 MDHEN and CDR2 SYDVKM come from the germline V gene. The CDR3 loop reads CASSPRLAPSSYEQYF. Here the CDR3 DNA reads TGTGCCAGCAGTCCCAGACTAGCGCCCTCCTCCTACGAGCAGTACTTC.

This clonotype was observed a handful of times. The chain has TRBV5-1 and TRBJ2-2; 9 nucleotides agree with TRBD2. The CDR3 spans 15 residues. CDR1 and CDR2 (germline): SGHRS, YFSETQ. Trimming removed 4 bases from V and 3 bases from J; junction bases left unmatched: 4. The CDR3 here is CASSGTSGYTGELFF. The CDR3 nucleotides are TGCGCCAGCAGCGGAACTAGCGGGTACACCGGGGAGCTGTTTTTT.

In regard to this clonotype: The germline gene is not matched at one end of the junction; a read error may be the cause. V and J are TRBV2 and TRBJ2-3, with 7 bases lining up with TRBD1. The V gene's germline CDR1 is SNHLY and CDR2 FYNNEI. This CDR3 comprises 14 residues. CDR3 amino acids: CAIRQGLDLDTQCF. For the CDR3, the DNA is TGTGCCATTCGACAGGGCCTCGACCTGGATACGCAGTGTTTT.

The V and J genes are TRBV24-1 and TRBJ2-1, with a tentative D call TRBD2 (6 bases). Trimming stripped 2 bases from V and 8 bases from J, with 15 bases between. The CDR3 length is 15 residues. The germline V gene encodes CDR1 KGHDR and CDR2 SFDVKD. In DNA form, the CDR3 reads TGTGCCACCAGTGATTCCAGATTCCGGGAGTATGAGCAGTTCTTC. This gives the protein CATSDSRFREYEQFF.

This clonotype was counted many times. The chain couples TRBV28 to TRBJ2-2; TRBD2 matches at 8 bases. Germline values: CDR1 MDHEN, CDR2 SYDVKM. This CDR3 comprises 16 residues. V was pared by 2 bases and J by 6 bases, with 8 bases of the junction left unmatched. The CDR3 nucleotides read TGTGCCAGCAGTTTAGGGACTAGTCAGGAGGCCGGGGAGCTGTTTTTT. Translating it yields CASSLGTSQEAGELFF.

V and J are TRBV25-1 and TRBJ2-7; possible D gene TRBD1, 8 bases. CDR1 is MGHDK, CDR2 SYGVNS, per germline. There are 13 residues in the CDR3. The germline V and J ends were trimmed by 4 bases and 5 bases, with 12 bases remaining between them. The CDR3 reads CASSATGGDEQYF. The CDR3, as DNA: TGTGCCAGCAGTGCCACAGGGGGGGACGAGCAGTACTTC.

The gene calls are TRBV18 and TRBJ2-2, with D possibly matching TRBD1 (6 bases). This CDR3 is 14 amino acids long. Trimming shortened V by 2 bases and J by 5 bases, and 9 bases separated the two germline ends. Germline V gene lookup returns CDR1 KGHSH and CDR2 LQKENI. In DNA form, the CDR3 reads TGTGCCAGCTCACCAGGAAGGGGGACCGGGGAGCTGTTTTTT. It encodes CASSPGRGTGELFF.